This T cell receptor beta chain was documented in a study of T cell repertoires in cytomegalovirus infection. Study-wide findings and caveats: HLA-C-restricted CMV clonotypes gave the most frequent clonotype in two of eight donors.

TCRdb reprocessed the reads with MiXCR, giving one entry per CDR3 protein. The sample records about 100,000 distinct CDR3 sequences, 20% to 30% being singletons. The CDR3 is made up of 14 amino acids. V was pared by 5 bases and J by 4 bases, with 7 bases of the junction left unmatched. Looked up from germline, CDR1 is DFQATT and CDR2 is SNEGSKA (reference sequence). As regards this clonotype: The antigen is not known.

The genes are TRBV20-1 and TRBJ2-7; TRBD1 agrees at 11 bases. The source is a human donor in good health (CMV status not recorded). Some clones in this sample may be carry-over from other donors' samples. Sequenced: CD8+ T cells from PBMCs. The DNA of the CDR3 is TGCAGTGCTCGCGGGACAGGGGGAACATACGAGCAGTACTTC. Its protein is CSARGTGGTYEQYF.